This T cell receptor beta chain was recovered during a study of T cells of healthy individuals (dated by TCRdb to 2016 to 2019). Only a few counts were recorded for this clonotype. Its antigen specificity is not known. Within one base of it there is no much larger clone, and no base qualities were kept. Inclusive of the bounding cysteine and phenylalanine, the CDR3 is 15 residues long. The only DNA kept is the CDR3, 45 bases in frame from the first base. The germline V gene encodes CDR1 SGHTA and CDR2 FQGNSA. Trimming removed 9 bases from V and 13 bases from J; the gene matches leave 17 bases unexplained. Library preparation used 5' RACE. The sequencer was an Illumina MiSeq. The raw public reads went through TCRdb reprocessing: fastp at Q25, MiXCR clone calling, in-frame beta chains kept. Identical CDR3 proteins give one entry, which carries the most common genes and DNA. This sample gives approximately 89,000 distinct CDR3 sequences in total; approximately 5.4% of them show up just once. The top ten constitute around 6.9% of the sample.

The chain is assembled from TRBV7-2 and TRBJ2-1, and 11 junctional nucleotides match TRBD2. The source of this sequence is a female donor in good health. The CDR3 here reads CARHPGTSGEEAQFF. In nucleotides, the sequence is TGTGCCAGACACCCCGGGACTAGCGGAGAAGAAGCTCAGTTCTTC. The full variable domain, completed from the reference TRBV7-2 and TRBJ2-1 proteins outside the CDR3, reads GAGVSQSPSNKVTEKGKDVELRCDPISGHTALYWYRQSLGQGLEFLIYFQGNSAPDKSGLPSDRFSAERTGGSVSTLTIQRTQQEDSAVYLCARHPGTSGEEAQFFGPGTRLTVL.